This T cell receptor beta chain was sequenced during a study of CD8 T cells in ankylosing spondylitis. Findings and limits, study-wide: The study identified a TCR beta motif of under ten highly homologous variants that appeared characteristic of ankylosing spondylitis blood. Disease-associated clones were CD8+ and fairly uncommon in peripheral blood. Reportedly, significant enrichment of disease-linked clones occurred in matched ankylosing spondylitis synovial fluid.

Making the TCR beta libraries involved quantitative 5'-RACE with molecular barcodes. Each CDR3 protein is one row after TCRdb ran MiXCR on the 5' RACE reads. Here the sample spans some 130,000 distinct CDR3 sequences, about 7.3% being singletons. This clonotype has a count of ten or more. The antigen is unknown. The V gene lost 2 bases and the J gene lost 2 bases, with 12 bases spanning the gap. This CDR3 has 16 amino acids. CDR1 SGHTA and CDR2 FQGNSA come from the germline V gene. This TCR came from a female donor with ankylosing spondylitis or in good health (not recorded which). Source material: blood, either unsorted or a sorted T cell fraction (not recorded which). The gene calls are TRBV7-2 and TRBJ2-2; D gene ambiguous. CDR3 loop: CASSLNPGPNTGELFF. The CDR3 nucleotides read TGTGCCAGCAGCTTAAACCCAGGTCCAAACACCGGGGAGCTGTTTTTT.